This T cell receptor beta chain was retrieved from a study of blood T cells in healthy people across ages. Study-level points and caveats: Age brought a roughly linear fall in TCR beta diversity measured per million T cells.

This clonotype was picked up one time. Its target is unknown. The second PCR ran about 6 to 12 cycles with a sample-barcoded 5' primer and J-beta primers. MiXCR was run by TCRdb on the 5' RACE reads, yielding one entry per CDR3 protein. The repertoire includes about 730,000 distinct CDR3 sequences, 40% to 45% of them detected once, and 20% to 25% sits in the top ten. Trimming shortened V by 6 bases and J by 3 bases, and 15 bases separated the two germline ends. Germline V lookup: CDR1 MNHEY, CDR2 SMNVEV (reference sequence). This CDR3 is 14 amino acids long. The chain employs TRBV27 and TRBJ2-7; TRBD1 might be the D (6 bases). The source is a woman in her sixties or seventies in good health. The sequenced sample consisted of blood. The CDR3 protein is CASRGTSSSYEQYF. The CDR3 DNA reads TGTGCCAGCAGAGGGACATCATCTAGCTACGAGCAGTACTTC.